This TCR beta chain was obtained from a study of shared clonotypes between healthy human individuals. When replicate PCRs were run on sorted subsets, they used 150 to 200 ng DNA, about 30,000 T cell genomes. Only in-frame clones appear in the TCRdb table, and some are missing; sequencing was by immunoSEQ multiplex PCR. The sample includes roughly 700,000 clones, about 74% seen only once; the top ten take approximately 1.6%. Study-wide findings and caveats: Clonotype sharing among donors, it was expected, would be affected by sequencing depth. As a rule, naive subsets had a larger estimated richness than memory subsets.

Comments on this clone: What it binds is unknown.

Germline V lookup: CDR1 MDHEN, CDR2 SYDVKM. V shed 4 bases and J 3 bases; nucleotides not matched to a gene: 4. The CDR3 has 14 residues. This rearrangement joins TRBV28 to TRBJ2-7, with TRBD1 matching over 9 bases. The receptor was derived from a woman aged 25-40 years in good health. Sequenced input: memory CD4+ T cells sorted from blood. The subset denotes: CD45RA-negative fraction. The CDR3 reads CASSSGQGIYEQYF. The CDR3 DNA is TGTGCCAGCAGTTCGGGACAGGGAATCTACGAGCAGTACTTC.